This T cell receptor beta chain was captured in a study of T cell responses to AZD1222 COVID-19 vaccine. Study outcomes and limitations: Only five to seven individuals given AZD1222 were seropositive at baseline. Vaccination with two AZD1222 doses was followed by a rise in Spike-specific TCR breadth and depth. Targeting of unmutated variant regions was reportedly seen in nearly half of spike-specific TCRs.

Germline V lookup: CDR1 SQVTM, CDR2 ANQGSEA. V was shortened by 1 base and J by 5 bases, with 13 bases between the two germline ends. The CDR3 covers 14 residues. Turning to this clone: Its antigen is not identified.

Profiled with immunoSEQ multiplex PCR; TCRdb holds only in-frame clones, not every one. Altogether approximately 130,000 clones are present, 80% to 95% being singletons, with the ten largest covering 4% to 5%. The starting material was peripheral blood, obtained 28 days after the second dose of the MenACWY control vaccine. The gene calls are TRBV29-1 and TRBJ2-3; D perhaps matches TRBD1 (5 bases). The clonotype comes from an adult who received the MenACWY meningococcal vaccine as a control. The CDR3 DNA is TGCAGCGTTGAAGCCCAGGGTGGGGTAGATACGCAGTATTTT. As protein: CSVEAQGGVDTQYF.